This T cell receptor beta chain appears in the sequencing data of a study of blood T cell repertoires in COVID-19. From germline, CDR1 is MNHEY and CDR2 SVGEGT. V dropped 0 bases and J dropped 4; count of bases not matched to a gene: 5. This CDR3 comprises 15 residues. Libraries were prepared by immunoSEQ multiplex PCR; TCRdb keeps only in-frame clonotypes and omits some of them. The table shows a few hundred thousand clones, with approximately 86% occurring only once. This clonotype was obtained from a man between 40 and 49 years old who had recovered from COVID-19. Material for sequencing was peripheral blood. The chain couples TRBV6-2 or TRBV6-3 to TRBJ1-2; 7 positions agree with TRBD1. The CDR3 region is CASSYSRQGSYGYTF. The CDR3 DNA follows: TGTGCCAGCAGTTACTCAAGACAGGGTAGCTATGGCTACACCTTC.